The 13 T cell receptor beta chains in this list originate from one sample, sequenced in a study of blood T cell repertoires in COVID-19. Here immunoSEQ multiplex PCR was the method, and the copy in TCRdb shows in-frame clones only, minus some. The table lists about 130,000 clones, approximately 85% of them singletons. The specimen was peripheral blood. The source of these receptors is an elderly woman with COVID-19, enrolled during active disease.

In its sample, this clone was seen a few times. The CDR3 region is CASSFVARAKETQYF. CDR3 DNA: TGTGCCAGCAGCTTCGTGGCCAGGGCGAAGGAGACCCAGTACTTC. The chain has TRBV7-2 and TRBJ2-5; D perhaps matches TRBD1 (5 bases). With 3 bases removed from V and 5 bases from J, the gap between germline ends came to 16 bases. Germline CDR1 SGHTA, CDR2 FQGNSA. This CDR3 is built from 15 residues.

V and J are TRBV6-5 and TRBJ2-7; 7 bases line up with TRBD2. The germline CDR1 and CDR2 sequences are MNHEY and SVGAGI. The V and J ends lost 6 bases and 3 bases, in that order; junction bases with no gene match: 11. The CDR3 covers 15 residues. The CDR3 protein is CASRIAGIGDYEQYF. CDR3 in DNA: TGTGCCAGCAGAATAGCGGGTATAGGGGACTACGAGCAGTACTTC.

V and J are TRBV5-1 and TRBJ2-1, with D possibly TRBD2 on 5 matching bases. The germline V gene encodes CDR1 SGHRS and CDR2 YFSETQ. V was cut by 2 bases and J by 1 base, with 10 bases left in between. CDR3 length: 15 residues. This CDR3 reads CASSFGGSSYNEQFF. CDR3 sequence (DNA): TGCGCCAGCAGCTTCGGCGGGTCGTCCTACAATGAGCAGTTCTTC. The complete variable domain, with remaining parts taken from reference TRBV5-1 and TRBJ2-1, reads KAGVTQTPRYLIKTRGQQVTLSCSPISGHRSVSWYQQTPGQGLQFLFEYFSETQRNKGNFPGRFSGRQFSNSRSEMNVSTLELGDSALYLCASSFGGSSYNEQFFGPGTRLTVL.

The CDR3: CAINDGTGGRNTEAFF. The CDR3 nucleotides are TGTGCCATCAACGATGGGACAGGGGGACGGAACACTGAAGCTTTCTTT. The chain is built from TRBV10-3 and TRBJ1-1, with 11 bases aligning to TRBD1. The CDR3 has 16 amino acids. J was trimmed by 1 base and V by 7 bases; bases with no gene match: 8. Germline V gene data show CDR1 as ENHRY and CDR2 as SYGVKD.

This chain joins TRBV6-5 and TRBJ2-1, with D possibly TRBD1 on 6 matching bases. The CDR3 consists of 14 residues. Germline V gene data show CDR1 as MNHEY and CDR2 as SVGAGI. The ends were cut back, 8 bases at V and 2 bases at J, with 13 bases in the middle. CDR3 sequence: CASPDRITYNEQFF. The CDR3 region has the DNA TGTGCCAGCCCCGACAGGATCACCTACAATGAGCAGTTCTTC.

The rearrangement links TRBV5-5 to TRBJ2-1; 12 positions agree with TRBD2. The CDR3 length is 15 residues. Germline-derived CDR1 and CDR2 are SGHKS and YYEKEE (reference sequence). Trimming cost V 3 bases and J 9 bases; bases outside gene matches: 7. The CDR3 nucleotides read TGTGCCAGCAGCTCGGGACTAGCGGGCCACCGTGAGCAGTTCTTC. Translated: CASSSGLAGHREQFF.

CDR3 sequence reads: CASSLESNNEQFF. The CDR3 DNA is TGTGCCAGCAGCCTCGAGAGCAACAATGAGCAGTTCTTC. The chain joins TRBV5-8 to TRBJ2-1, with no clear D. CDR1 is SGHTS and CDR2 is YDEGEE in the germline V gene. There are 13 residues in the CDR3. Trimming pared 4 bases from V and 5 bases from J, leaving 10 bases between.

V gene TRBV28 combines with J gene TRBJ1-1, with D unresolved. The CDR3 contains 11 residues. Trimming took off 5 bases at V and 8 bases at J, with 9 bases between the two ends. Germline CDR1 is MDHEN and CDR2 is SYDVKM. CDR3 sequence: CASSGPREAFF. CDR3 sequence (DNA): TGTGCCAGCAGTGGTCCGAGGGAAGCTTTCTTT.

The J gene is TRBJ2-7, the V gene TRBV7-2; D remains ambiguous. The CDR3 contains 13 residues. Trimming took 4 bases from V and 4 from J, leaving 11 bases between them. The germline V gene has CDR1 SGHTA and CDR2 FQGNSA. The CDR3 is CASSSNFAYEQYF. CDR3 DNA sequence: TGTGCCAGCAGCTCCAACTTCGCTTACGAGCAGTACTTC.

The CDR3 spells CASSLSTSNLGNQPQHF. CDR3 DNA: TGTGCCAGCAGTTTATCCACTTCGAACTTGGGCAATCAGCCCCAGCATTTT. The chain is built from TRBV27 and TRBJ1-5; D unclear. Trimming stripped 0 bases from V and 2 bases from J, with 14 bases between. From germline, CDR1 is MNHEY and CDR2 SMNVEV (reference sequence). CDR3 length: 17 residues.

The chain uses TRBV6-1 and TRBJ1-3, with 11 nucleotides matching TRBD1. Germline-derived CDR1 and CDR2 are MNHNS and SASEGT. Unmatched junction bases numbered 4, after V lost 4 bases and J lost 2 bases. This CDR3 is 16 amino acids long. CDR3 amino acids: CASSAGQGAPGNTIYF. The DNA for the CDR3 is TGTGCCAGCAGTGCCGGACAGGGGGCGCCTGGAAACACCATATATTTT.

This clone was seen a single time. The rearrangement uses TRBV19 and TRBJ1-3; TRBD1 matches at 8 bases. This CDR3 contains 15 residues. J gave up 3 bases and V 6 bases, and 7 bases lay outside the gene matches. The germline CDR1 and CDR2 sequences are LNHDA and SQIVND (reference sequence). CDR3 region: CASRTGTGGGNTIYF. CDR3 in DNA: TGTGCCAGTAGGACGGGGACAGGAGGTGGAAACACCATATATTTT.

V and J are TRBV28 and TRBJ1-1, with D unresolved. CDR3 size: 14 residues. From germline, CDR1 is MDHEN and CDR2 SYDVKM. V was trimmed by 2 bases and J by 1 base, leaving 8 bases between them. CDR3 protein: CASSLPQWNTEAFF. The CDR3 DNA is TGTGCCAGCAGTTTACCACAGTGGAACACTGAAGCTTTCTTT.